This TCR beta chain was sequenced for a study of blood T cells in healthy people across ages. PCR was performed a second time for about 7 to 12 cycles using a sample-barcoded 5' primer and a J-beta primer mix. All samples gave at least 2.5 million CDR3-containing paired-end reads. TCRdb re-derived calls from the 5' RACE reads in MiXCR, one entry per CDR3 protein. The table includes over a million distinct CDR3 sequences, roughly 59% detected once. CDR3 length: 16 amino acids. The germline CDR1 and CDR2 sequences are SGHAT and FQNNGV. The ends were cut back, 5 bases at V and 2 bases at J, with 16 bases in the middle.

The TCR originated in a man in his late teens or twenties in good health. Sequenced input: blood. The V and J genes are TRBV11-2 and TRBJ2-1; D call uncertain. The CDR3 loop is CASSHTRVDTYNEQFF. The CDR3 nucleotides are TGTGCCAGCAGCCACACCCGGGTCGACACCTACAATGAGCAGTTCTTC.